This TCR beta chain appears in the sequencing data of a study of blood T cells in healthy people across ages. This clonotype was picked up a small number of times. The V gene's germline CDR1 is WSHSY and CDR2 SAAADI. The CDR3 is made up of 15 amino acids. Trimming shortened V by 4 bases and J by 6 bases, and 18 bases separated the two germline ends. Alongside a J-beta primer mix, a sample-barcoded 5' primer served in a second PCR lasting about 7 to 12 cycles. CDR3-containing paired-end reads numbering at least 2.5 million came from each sample. One entry per CDR3 protein, called by TCRdb with MiXCR from the 5' RACE reads. The sample has approximately 1,100,000 distinct CDR3 sequences, less than 50% seen once.

The chain is built from TRBV10-2 and TRBJ1-2; tentatively, D is TRBD1 (6 bases). The source is a woman aged 55-70 years in good health. Sequenced material: blood. In nucleotides, the CDR3 is TGCGCCAGCAGTGTTTTCGATTTACCAGGGGATGGCTACACCTTC. As protein: CASSVFDLPGDGYTF.